This entry lists 19 T cell receptor beta chains sequenced from one sample in a study of blood T cell repertoires in COVID-19. Sequenced by immunoSEQ multiplex PCR; TCRdb stores in-frame clones only, minus some. The sample comprises 300,000 to 350,000 clones, roughly 90% of which are singletons, and around 4.5% rests with the top ten. Sequencing used PBMCs or T cells enriched from blood (not recorded which). Every receptor here comes from a young woman with acute COVID-19.

CDR3 DNA sequence: TGTGCCAGCAGCTTGCGGAGTAGCGGGAGCACAGATACGCAGTATTTT. Translating gives CASSLRSSGSTDTQYF. The chain uses TRBV11-2 and TRBJ2-3; 7 nucleotides line up with TRBD2. Germline V CDR1 and CDR2: SGHAT, FQNNGV. This CDR3 region has 16 residues. With 3 bases clipped from V and 0 bases from J, the junction kept 6 bases outside the gene matches. Using reference TRBV11-2 and TRBJ2-3 for the parts outside the CDR3, the full variable domain is EAGVAQSPRYKIIEKRQSVAFWCNPISGHATLYWYQQILGQGPKLLIQFQNNGVVDDSQLPKDRFSAERLKGVDSTLKIQPAKLEDSAVYLCASSLRSSGSTDTQYFGPGTRLTVL.

The chain employs TRBV7-8 and TRBJ1-5; TRBD1 might be the D (6 bases). V was trimmed by 5 bases and J by 11 bases, leaving 25 bases between them. From germline, CDR1 is SGHVS and CDR2 FQNEAQ. This CDR3 has 16 amino acids. CDR3 amino acids: CASSLSGDPSPVAQHF. DNA of the CDR3: TGTGCCAGCAGCCTATCAGGGGATCCCAGCCCAGTGGCCCAGCATTTT.

The V and J genes are TRBV28 and TRBJ1-2, with 8 bases fitting TRBD1. This CDR3 is 13 amino acids long. V shed 3 bases, J shed 7 bases, and the junction held 4 bases outside the gene matches. In germline, CDR1 is MDHEN, CDR2 SYDVKM. CDR3 in amino acids: CASSFRTGSGYTF. CDR3 sequence (DNA): TGTGCCAGCAGTTTCCGGACAGGGTCTGGCTACACCTTC.

This chain connects TRBV13 to TRBJ2-7; 8 bases map to TRBD1. Germline V lookup: CDR1 PRHDT, CDR2 FYEKMQ (reference sequence). The J segment lost 2 bases and the V segment lost 5 bases, leaving 2 bases of the junction unmatched. This CDR3 is built from 13 residues. As DNA, the CDR3 is TGTGCCAGCAGCCCGGGACAGGCCTACGAGCAGTACTTC. Its protein product is CASSPGQAYEQYF.

V gene TRBV4-2 combines with J gene TRBJ2-7; D ambiguous. CDR1 and CDR2 (germline): LGHNA, YNFKEQ. This CDR3 is built from 13 residues. The V end lost 0 bases, the J end lost 3 bases, and 6 bases lay between the germline ends. In DNA, the CDR3 is TGTGCCAGCAGCCAAGATGAGTTCTACGAGCAGTACTTC. Translating it yields CASSQDEFYEQYF.

The J gene is TRBJ1-2, the V gene TRBV19; D perhaps matches TRBD1 (6 bases). V was shortened by 4 bases and J by 3 bases, with 12 bases between the two germline ends. The CDR3 totals 14 residues. In germline, CDR1 is LNHDA, CDR2 SQIVND (reference sequence). As DNA, the CDR3 is TGTGCCAGTAGTACGGGGGGCAGCGACTATGGCTACACCTTC. The encoded protein is CASSTGGSDYGYTF.

V and J are TRBV2 and TRBJ2-7; 8 nucleotides agree with TRBD1. Germline CDR1 reads SNHLY; CDR2 reads FYNNEI. The CDR3 loop spans 15 amino acids. V gave up 6 bases and J gave up 2 bases; unmatched junction bases: 9. CDR3: CASSGPGQGPYEQYF. CDR3 DNA: TGTGCCAGCAGCGGTCCCGGACAGGGACCCTACGAGCAGTACTTC.

The chain carries TRBV29-1 and TRBJ2-3; 7 bases match TRBD1. Germline V lookup: CDR1 SQVTM, CDR2 ANQGSEA. The V gene end was trimmed by 4 bases and the J gene end by 2 bases; junction bases not matched to a gene: 9. The CDR3 has 15 residues. The CDR3 loop reads CSVAGGQDNTDTQYF. In DNA, the CDR3 is TGCAGCGTTGCCGGTGGACAGGATAACACAGATACGCAGTATTTT.

The chain has TRBV10-1 and TRBJ2-7; D might be TRBD1 (6 bases). The length of the CDR3 is 15 residues. V was cut by 4 bases and J by 5 bases, with 18 bases left in between. From germline, CDR1 is WNHNN and CDR2 SYGVQD (reference sequence). CDR3 DNA sequence: TGCGCCAGCAGTGTCCAGGGGTTTCCTCCTAACGAGCAGTACTTC. Its translation is CASSVQGFPPNEQYF.

The chain links TRBV11-3 to TRBJ2-5; TRBD1 agrees at 8 bases. V trimming: 4 bases; J trimming: 5 bases; junction bases outside the gene matches: 9. Germline V CDR1 and CDR2: SGHNT, YENEEA. The CDR3 has 15 residues. CDR3 nucleotides: TGTGCCAGCAGCTCCTTACAGGGGGTGGGGGAGACCCAGTACTTC. It yields the protein CASSSLQGVGETQYF.

CDR3 sequence: CASSVGTPGAFF. CDR3 sequence (DNA): TGTGCCAGCAGTGTGGGCACCCCTGGAGCTTTCTTT. The chain uses TRBV2 and TRBJ1-1; D gene unclear. This CDR3 region has 12 residues. Trimming cost V 4 bases and J 10 bases, with 13 bases left between them. CDR1 and CDR2 (germline): SNHLY, FYNNEI. Complete variable domain (other parts from reference TRBV2 and TRBJ1-1): EPEVTQTPSHQVTQMGQEVILRCVPISNHLYFYWYRQILGQKVEFLVSFYNNEISEKSEIFDDQFSVERPDGSNFTLKIRSTKLEDSAMYFCASSVGTPGAFFGQGTRLTVV.

V gene TRBV9 combines with J gene TRBJ2-1; 7 bases map to TRBD2. Germline CDR1 reads SGDLS; CDR2 reads YYNGEE. Unmatched junction bases numbered 6, after V lost 2 bases and J lost 4 bases. This CDR3 spans 15 amino acids. This CDR3 reads CASSVGLADYNEQFF. Here the CDR3 DNA reads TGTGCCAGCAGCGTGGGGCTAGCGGATTACAATGAGCAGTTCTTC.

The chain uses TRBV6-5 and TRBJ2-5; 7 nucleotides match TRBD1. The CDR3 has 15 amino acids. In germline, CDR1 is MNHEY, CDR2 SVGAGI. The junction had 3 bases not matched to a gene; V was cut back by 0 bases and J by 2 bases. The DNA for the CDR3 is TGTGCCAGCAGTTACTCGGGCAGGGGGCAAGAGACCCAGTACTTC. Translation: CASSYSGRGQETQYF.

This chain uses TRBV12-3 or TRBV12-4 with TRBJ1-1; TRBD1 is a possible D gene (6 bases). V lost 7 bases, J lost 6 bases, and 15 bases lay in between. The CDR3 loop spans 13 amino acids. In DNA form, the CDR3 reads TGTGCCAGCACCCCTACAGGGAGCGCTGAAGCTTTCTTT. It yields the protein CASTPTGSAEAFF.

The rearrangement joins TRBV2 to TRBJ1-2; 12 bases align to TRBD1. The CDR3 runs 15 residues. Germline values: CDR1 SNHLY, CDR2 FYNNEI. V lost 6 bases to trimming and J lost 7 bases; unmatched junction nucleotides: 9. The CDR3 loop reads CASRGKGQGAGGYTF. The CDR3 DNA sequence: TGTGCCAGCAGGGGGAAGGGACAGGGGGCAGGTGGCTACACCTTC.

This chain links TRBV28 with TRBJ1-4; perhaps TRBD1 as D (5 bases). This CDR3 is built from 14 residues. V lost 1 base, J lost 8 bases, and 11 bases lay in between. Germline CDR1 reads MDHEN; CDR2 reads SYDVKM. The CDR3 DNA follows: TGTGCCAGCAGTTTATCAGGGATATTGGAAAAACTGTTTTTT. It specifies CASSLSGILEKLFF.

V and J are TRBV7-8 and TRBJ2-2; D gene unclear. Trimming removed 2 bases at V and 2 bases at J, with 12 bases between. The CDR3 is 16 amino acids. Germline CDR1 reads SGHVS; CDR2 reads FQNEAQ. The CDR3 here is CASSLSQRLNTGELFF. The CDR3 nucleotides read TGTGCCAGCAGCTTATCGCAGCGCCTTAACACCGGGGAGCTGTTTTTT.

The chain combines TRBV30 with TRBJ1-1; 9 bases map to TRBD1. Germline assignment: CDR1 GTSNPN and CDR2 SVGIG (reference sequence). This CDR3 contains 14 residues. The trim removed 1 base at V and 11 bases at J, leaving 11 bases unmatched. The CDR3: CAWSGQGGGSRAFF. The CDR3, as DNA: TGTGCCTGGAGTGGACAGGGGGGAGGTAGTAGGGCTTTCTTT. Supplemented by reference TRBV30 and TRBJ1-1, the full variable domain reads SQTIHQWPATLVQPVGSPLSLECTVEGTSNPNLYWYRQAAGRGLQLLFYSVGIGQISSEVPQNLSASRPQDRQFILSSKKLLLSDSGFYLCAWSGQGGGSRAFFGQGTRLTVV.

The chain links TRBV7-2 to TRBJ2-7, with a possible D match to TRBD2 (5 bases). V shed 1 base and J shed 0 bases, with 7 bases lying between them. This CDR3 contains 14 residues. Germline CDR1 and CDR2: SGHTA and FQGNSA. CDR3 DNA: TGTGCCAGCAGCTTAGAAGCGGACTCCTACGAGCAGTACTTC. Encoded protein: CASSLEADSYEQYF.